The T cell receptor beta chain described here comes from a study of T cell repertoires in cytomegalovirus infection. TCRdb reprocessed the reads with MiXCR, giving one entry per CDR3 protein. This table has nearly 550,000 distinct CDR3 sequences, approximately 15% appearing once. A few counts support this clonotype. CDR3 length equals 13 residues. V lost 6 bases to trimming and J lost 7 bases, with 16 bases between them. The gene calls are TRBV12-3 or TRBV12-4 and TRBJ2-7; weak D call: TRBD2 (6 bases). The material sequenced was CD8+ T cells from PBMCs. This clonotype was sampled from a human donor in good health (CMV status not recorded). Some clones in this sample may be carry-over from other donors' samples. In nucleotides, the CDR3 is TGTGCCAGCAGCCTAAGACTAGGTGATGAGCAGTACTTC. This gives the protein CASSLRLGDEQYF.